These 27 T cell receptor beta chains originate from one sample sequenced in a study of T-cell memory formation after mild COVID-19. From the 5' RACE reads, TCRdb called clonotypes with MiXCR, one entry per CDR3 protein. The sample records 120,000 to 150,000 distinct CDR3 sequences, 6% to 7% being singletons. Sequencing input: PBMCs or a T cell subset sorted from them (not recorded which). These receptors were collected from an adult woman who had mild COVID-19 (a few samples of this study predate the infection). Cell type and time point are not known.

This chain joins TRBV29-1 and TRBJ1-2; 10 bases align to TRBD1. The CDR3 is 14 residues long. Germline V gives CDR1 SQVTM, CDR2 ANQGSEA. The junction had 2 bases not matched to a gene; V was cut back by 3 bases and J by 1 base. The DNA of the CDR3 is TGCAGCGTTGAGCGGGACAGGGGTAACTATGGCTACACCTTC. This translates into CSVERDRGNYGYTF.

This clonotype was observed many times. This chain connects TRBV4-1 to TRBJ2-1; TRBD2 matches 8 bases. V shed 1 base and J 3 bases; nucleotides not matched to a gene: 8. The germline V gene encodes CDR1 MGHRA and CDR2 YSYEKL. The CDR3 has 17 amino acids. The CDR3 DNA is TGCGCCAGCAGCCAAGCTCGGCGGGGGGCCGGCTACAATGAGCAGTTCTTC. Residues: CASSQARRGAGYNEQFF.

There are a few counts of this clonotype. The V and J genes are TRBV20-1 and TRBJ1-1; perhaps TRBD1 as D (6 bases). CDR3 size: 15 residues. V was pared by 0 bases and J by 4 bases, with 15 bases between. CDR1 is DFQATT, CDR2 SNEGSKA, per germline (reference sequence). CDR3 sequence: CSARDGEAGATEAFF. The CDR3 DNA follows: TGCAGTGCTAGAGATGGGGAGGCGGGGGCCACTGAAGCTTTCTTT.

This clonotype was found a few times. The CDR3 DNA follows: TGTGCCAGCCTCCTCAAGACAGCTGGCTACAATGAGCAGTTCTTC. This codes for CASLLKTAGYNEQFF. The chain employs TRBV5-6 and TRBJ2-1; the D gene is possibly TRBD1 (5 bases). CDR3 size: 15 residues. The V end was cut by 7 bases, the J end by 3 bases, with 17 bases between. Germline V lookup: CDR1 SGHDT, CDR2 YYEEEE.

A few counts support this clonotype. The chain employs TRBV11-2 and TRBJ1-6; D is ambiguous. V was pared by 0 bases and J by 0 bases, with 6 bases between. The CDR3 is made up of 16 amino acids. The V gene's germline CDR1 is SGHAT and CDR2 FQNNGV. The CDR3 DNA sequence: TGTGCCAGCAGCTTAGAAGGGTACTCCTATAATTCACCCCTCCACTTT. Protein product: CASSLEGYSYNSPLHF.

This clonotype was counted between two and nine times. J is TRBJ2-5 and V is TRBV20-1; 11 bases map to TRBD2. Germline V CDR1 and CDR2: DFQATT, SNEGSKA (reference sequence). The CDR3 is 20 residues long. V was pared by 0 bases and J by 4 bases, with 19 bases of the junction left unmatched. The CDR3 loop reads CSAREKPRSRTSGRLETQYF. As DNA, the CDR3 is TGCAGTGCTAGAGAAAAACCAAGATCGAGGACTAGCGGGCGACTAGAGACCCAGTACTTC.

V is TRBV20-1 and J is TRBJ2-3; D is perhaps TRBD2 (6 bases). V dropped 6 bases and J dropped 2 bases, with 18 bases sitting between them. Germline CDR1 is DFQATT and CDR2 is SNEGSKA (reference sequence). This CDR3 has 15 amino acids. CDR3 coding DNA: TGCAGTGCCATCAACCCTAGCGCGTTCACAGATACGCAGTATTTT. This gives the protein CSAINPSAFTDTQYF.

This clonotype was observed a handful of times. The chain links TRBV12-3 or TRBV12-4 to TRBJ2-3; 9 positions match TRBD2. V lost 2 bases, J lost 5 bases, and 5 bases stayed unmatched. The CDR3 length is 15 residues. CDR3 sequence reads: CASSLRAGGGDTQYF. The DNA of the CDR3 is TGTGCCAGCAGTTTAAGAGCGGGGGGCGGAGATACGCAGTATTTT.

The chain couples TRBV29-1 to TRBJ2-7, with D perhaps TRBD1 or TRBD2 (5 bases each). Germline lookup yields CDR1 SQVTM and CDR2 ANQGSEA. V was pared by 4 bases and J by 2 bases, with 24 bases between. The CDR3 has 17 residues. CDR3 DNA sequence: TGCAGCGTTGGAAGGTGGGGGTATAGGGACGCCCCCTACGAGCAGTACTTC. Translation gives CSVGRWGYRDAPYEQYF.

The rearrangement joins TRBV24-1 to TRBJ2-1; TRBD2 matches at 16 bases. The CDR3 is 20 residues long. Germline V gene lookup returns CDR1 KGHDR and CDR2 SFDVKD. Germline trimming cut 3 bases from V and 2 bases from J; bases unmatched to any gene: 9. The CDR3 DNA is TGTGCCACCAGTGATCCGGGACTAGCGGGGGGGCGGTTCCCCTACAATGAGCAGTTCTTC. Amino acids: CATSDPGLAGGRFPYNEQFF.

This clonotype was recorded many times. This chain joins TRBV4-2 and TRBJ2-5, with a possible D match to TRBD1 (7 bases). Per germline, CDR1 LGHNA and CDR2 YNFKEQ. Trimming removed 4 bases from V and 4 bases from J, with 16 bases in between. The CDR3 totals 15 residues. For the CDR3, the DNA is TGTGCCAGCAGCCCAGCAGGGGGGCTAGGAGAGACCCAGTACTTC. Translated, it gives CASSPAGGLGETQYF.

This clonotype was observed many times. This chain joins TRBV20-1 and TRBJ2-5; 10 positions agree with TRBD2. The germline CDR1 and CDR2 sequences are DFQATT and SNEGSKA (reference sequence). The trim removed 0 bases at V and 1 base at J, leaving 2 bases unmatched. CDR3 length: 15 amino acids. The CDR3 is CSARDIAGGQETQYF. The CDR3 nucleotides read TGCAGTGCTAGAGATATAGCGGGAGGCCAAGAGACCCAGTACTTC.

The table lists this clonotype with many counts. The chain has TRBV5-1 and TRBJ1-2; D perhaps matches TRBD1 (5 bases). Trimming cost V 2 bases and J 4 bases, with 12 bases left between them. CDR3 length: 14 amino acids. Germline V CDR1 and CDR2: SGHRS, YFSETQ. The CDR3 sequence is CASSLGEAGYGYTF. CDR3 nucleotide sequence: TGCGCCAGCAGCTTAGGGGAGGCGGGCTATGGCTACACCTTC.

This clonotype was detected many times. The chain couples TRBV6-2 or TRBV6-3 to TRBJ2-7; 7 bases are a match to TRBD2. Trimming took 7 bases from V and 3 from J; bases not matched to a gene: 21. The CDR3 runs to 18 residues. CDR1 is MNHEY, CDR2 SVGEGT, per germline. CDR3 sequence reads: CASTVLAPPPGLNYEQYF. CDR3 in DNA: TGTGCCAGCACGGTACTAGCGCCTCCCCCCGGATTAAACTACGAGCAGTACTTC.

This clonotype was found many times. The DNA of the CDR3 is TGCGCCAGCCGGGCAGGGGACTATGGCTACACCTTC. This sequence encodes CASRAGDYGYTF. The rearrangement joins TRBV5-1 to TRBJ1-2, with a tentative D call TRBD1 (6 bases). Germline CDR1 is SGHRS and CDR2 is YFSETQ. The germline V and J ends were trimmed by 7 bases and 3 bases, with 10 bases remaining between them. The CDR3 sequence is 12 residues long.

This sequence joins TRBV27 and TRBJ2-2; no clear D. This CDR3 spans 15 amino acids. V gave up 1 base and J gave up 4 bases, with 10 bases separating them. Germline assignment: CDR1 MNHEY and CDR2 SMNVEV (reference sequence). CDR3 loop: CASSLLIGSTGELFF. In nucleotides, the CDR3 is TGTGCCAGCAGTTTATTGATAGGTTCCACCGGGGAGCTGTTTTTT.

This clonotype came up many times. The chain employs TRBV6-5 and TRBJ1-2; no firm D call. This CDR3 spans 16 amino acids. Germline CDR1 reads MNHEY; CDR2 reads SVGAGI. The V and J ends lost 6 bases and 1 base respectively, with 18 bases between them. DNA of the CDR3: TGTGCCAGCAGGAACATCGCTGGGTCCCTTAACTATGGCTACACCTTC. Protein product: CASRNIAGSLNYGYTF.

The chain employs TRBV15 and TRBJ2-7; D possibly corresponds to TRBD2 (5 bases). Germline V gene sequence: CDR1 LNHNV, CDR2 YYDKDF (reference sequence). The CDR3 has 14 amino acids. Trimming stripped 0 bases from V and 3 bases from J, with 9 bases between. The CDR3 DNA reads TGTGCCACCAGCAGAGACCGGGGTAGCTACGAGCAGTACTTC. This translates into CATSRDRGSYEQYF.

This clonotype was seen a handful of times. The chain has TRBV5-5 and TRBJ1-2; the D gene is possibly TRBD1 (5 bases). The CDR3 runs to 15 residues. V gave up 4 bases and J gave up 3 bases, with 16 bases separating them. The V gene's germline CDR1 is SGHKS and CDR2 YYEKEE (reference sequence). This CDR3 reads CASSQTAGRDYGYTF. Here the CDR3 DNA reads TGTGCCAGCAGCCAAACGGCGGGGCGCGACTATGGCTACACCTTC.

The chain has TRBV4-3 and TRBJ2-1, with 14 bases fitting TRBD2. This CDR3 has 17 residues. V dropped 0 bases and J dropped 7; count of bases not matched to a gene: 5. Looked up from germline, CDR1 is LGHNA and CDR2 is YSLEER. CDR3 amino acids: CASSQDLGTSGGNEQFF. The CDR3 coding sequence is TGCGCCAGCAGCCAAGATTTAGGGACTAGCGGGGGTAATGAGCAGTTCTTC.

The table lists this clonotype with many counts. The genes are TRBV7-9 and TRBJ1-4, with unresolved D. This CDR3 is built from 14 residues. Trimming removed 3 bases from V and 8 bases from J, with 13 bases in between. The germline CDR1 and CDR2 sequences are SEHNR and FQNEAQ (reference sequence). Here the CDR3 reads CASSFYSLGEKLFF. CDR3 in DNA: TGTGCCAGCAGCTTTTACAGCCTCGGGGAAAAACTGTTTTTT.

The chain carries TRBV12-3 or TRBV12-4 and TRBJ2-1, with 10 bases aligning to TRBD2. The CDR3 consists of 15 residues. Germline trimming cut 7 bases from V and 6 bases from J; bases unmatched to any gene: 9. CDR3 amino acids: CASIRLAGDGNEQFF. As DNA, the CDR3 is TGTGCCAGCATCCGGCTAGCGGGAGACGGCAATGAGCAGTTCTTC.

This clonotype was recorded a few times. The J gene is TRBJ1-2, the V gene TRBV7-2; 9 bases match TRBD1. The germline V gene encodes CDR1 SGHTA and CDR2 FQGNSA. CDR3 length equals 13 residues. Germline trimming cut 4 bases from V and 7 bases from J; bases unmatched to any gene: 4. The CDR3 region is CASSWDRDGGYTF. CDR3 bases: TGTGCCAGCAGCTGGGACAGGGATGGTGGCTACACCTTC.

This clonotype was detected many times. This chain links TRBV7-2 with TRBJ2-5, with D unclear. V was pared by 5 bases and J by 4 bases, with 11 bases between. The CDR3 totals 13 residues. CDR1 and CDR2 (germline): SGHTA, FQGNSA. CDR3 region: CASSPPDLETQYF. CDR3 in DNA: TGTGCCAGCAGCCCCCCCGATCTAGAGACCCAGTACTTC.

This clonotype was counted ten times or more. This chain uses TRBV7-9 with TRBJ2-7; the D is unclear. CDR1 is SEHNR, CDR2 FQNEAQ, per germline (reference sequence). Trimming took 2 bases from V and 5 from J, leaving 10 bases between them. CDR3 length: 13 residues. CDR3 nucleotides: TGTGCCAGCAGCTTAAGCACCCTCGACGAGCAGTACTTC. Translated: CASSLSTLDEQYF.

This clonotype was recorded many times. The genes are TRBV5-1 and TRBJ2-1, with D unclear. The CDR3 is 15 amino acids. V was clipped by 0 bases and J by 0 bases, with 7 bases between them. Germline V CDR1 and CDR2: SGHRS, YFSETQ. The DNA for the CDR3 is TGCGCCAGCAGCTTGGCCCAGAGCTCCTACAATGAGCAGTTCTTC. It yields the protein CASSLAQSSYNEQFF.

The DNA of the CDR3 is TGTGCCAGCTCACCAACAACCTTACAGGGGGCCATGGGTGGCTACACCTTC. It yields the protein CASSPTTLQGAMGGYTF. The gene calls are TRBV18 and TRBJ1-2; 9 bases match TRBD1. V trimming: 2 bases; J trimming: 7 bases; junction bases outside the gene matches: 14. Germline values: CDR1 KGHSH, CDR2 LQKENI. The CDR3 extends over 17 amino acids. The full variable domain, in which reference TRBV18 and TRBJ1-2 provide the parts outside the CDR3, is NAGVMQNPRHLVRRRGQEARLRCSPMKGHSHVYWYRQLPEEGLKFMVYLQKENIIDESGMPKERFSAEFPKEGPSILRIQQVVRGDSAAYFCASSPTTLQGAMGGYTFGSGTRLTVV.